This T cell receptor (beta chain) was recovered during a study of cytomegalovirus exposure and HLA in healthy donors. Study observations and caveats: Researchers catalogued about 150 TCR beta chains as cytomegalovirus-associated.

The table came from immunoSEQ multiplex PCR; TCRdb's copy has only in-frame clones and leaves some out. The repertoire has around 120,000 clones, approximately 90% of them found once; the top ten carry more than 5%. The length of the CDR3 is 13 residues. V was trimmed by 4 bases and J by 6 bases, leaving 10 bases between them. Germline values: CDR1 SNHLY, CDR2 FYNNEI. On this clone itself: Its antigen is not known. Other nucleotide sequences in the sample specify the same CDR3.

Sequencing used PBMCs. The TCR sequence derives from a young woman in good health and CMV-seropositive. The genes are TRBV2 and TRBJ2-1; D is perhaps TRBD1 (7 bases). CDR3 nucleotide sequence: TGTGCCAGCAGTGGACAGGGAGGCAATGAGCAGTTCTTC. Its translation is CASSGQGGNEQFF.